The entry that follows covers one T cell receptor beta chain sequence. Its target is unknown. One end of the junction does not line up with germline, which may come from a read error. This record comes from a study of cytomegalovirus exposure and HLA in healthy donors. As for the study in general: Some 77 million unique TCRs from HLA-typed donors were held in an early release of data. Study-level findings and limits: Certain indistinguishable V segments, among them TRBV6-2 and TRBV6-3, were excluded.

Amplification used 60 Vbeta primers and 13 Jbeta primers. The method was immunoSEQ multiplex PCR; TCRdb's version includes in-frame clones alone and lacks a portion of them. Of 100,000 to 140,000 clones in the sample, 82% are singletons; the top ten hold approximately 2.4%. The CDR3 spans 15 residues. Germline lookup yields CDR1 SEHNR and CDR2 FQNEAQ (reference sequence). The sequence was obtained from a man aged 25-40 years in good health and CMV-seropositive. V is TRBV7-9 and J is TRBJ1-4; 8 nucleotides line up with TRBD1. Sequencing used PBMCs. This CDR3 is CSSSRGQGGNEKLFF. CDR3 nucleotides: TGTTCCAGCAGCCGTGGACAGGGTGGTAATGAAAAACTGTTTTTT. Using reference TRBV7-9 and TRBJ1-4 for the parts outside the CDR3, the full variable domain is DTGVSQNPRHKITKRGQNVTFRCDPISEHNRLYWYRQTLGQGPEFLTYFQNEAQLEKSRLLSDRFSAERPKGSFSTLEIQRTEQGDSAMYLCSSSRGQGGNEKLFFGSGTQLSVL.